The T cell receptor beta chain under discussion was sequenced for a study of a mutant IDH1 vaccine in newly diagnosed glioma. About the study: Vaccines began 4-6 weeks after radiotherapy alone, or with temozolomide cycles.

This CDR3 comprises 14 residues. CDR1 and CDR2 (germline): SGHRS, YFSETQ. The V gene end was trimmed by 4 bases and the J gene end by 9 bases; junction bases not matched to a gene: 7. Time point specified: week 23, last vaccination. One vaccine dose held 300 ug of mutant IDH1 20-mer peptide and came with topical imiquimod. TCRdb keeps only in-frame clones here, not all; method: immunoSEQ multiplex PCR. The table shows around 29,000 clones, with 80% occurring only once. Concerning this clone itself: The antigen is unknown.

This sequence joins TRBV5-1 and TRBJ2-1, with 10 bases aligning to TRBD2. The TCR originated in a woman under 30 with glioma. The material was PBMCs, obtained from a glioma patient whose treatment included an IDH1 peptide vaccine. CDR3 sequence (DNA): TGCGCCAGCAGCCTTAGCGGGAGGTATGGTGAGCAGTTCTTC. Translated, it gives CASSLSGRYGEQFF.